This T cell receptor beta chain comes out of a study of cytomegalovirus exposure and HLA in healthy donors. General study findings and limits: When the data were analyzed later, several of the most significant clusters appeared to be linked to common viral pathogens. The study put 150 or so TCR beta chains on its list as cytomegalovirus-associated. Among TCR beta chains of equal frequency, HLA-associated ones were more clonally expanded in a later analysis. It was assumed in the presence/absence analyses that sequencing depth was roughly uniform across donors.

In its sample, this clone was seen a few times. Its antigen remains unknown. CDR1 is MNHEY, CDR2 SVGAGI, per germline. CDR3 length equals 15 residues. V lost 2 bases and J 0 bases, leaving 11 bases between the germline ends. The primer mix had 60 Vbeta and 13 Jbeta primers. Profiled with immunoSEQ multiplex PCR; TCRdb holds only in-frame clones, not every one. The sample lists 140,000 to 150,000 clones, around three quarters occurring once. The source of this sequence is a man in his forties or fifties in good health and CMV-seropositive. Sequencing was performed on PBMCs. The rearrangement joins TRBV6-5 to TRBJ2-7, with D possibly matching TRBD2 (7 bases). CDR3 loop: CASSYAGGPSYEQYF. DNA for the CDR3: TGTGCCAGCAGTTACGCCGGGGGGCCCTCCTACGAGCAGTACTTC.